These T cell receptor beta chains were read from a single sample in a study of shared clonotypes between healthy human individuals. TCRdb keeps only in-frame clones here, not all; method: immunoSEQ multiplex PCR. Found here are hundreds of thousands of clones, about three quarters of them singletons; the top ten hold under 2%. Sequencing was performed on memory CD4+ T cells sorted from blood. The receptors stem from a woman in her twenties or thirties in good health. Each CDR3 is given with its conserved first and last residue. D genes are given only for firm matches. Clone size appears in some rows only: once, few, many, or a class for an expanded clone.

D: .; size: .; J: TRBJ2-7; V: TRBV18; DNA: TGTGCCAGCTCACCTGTTTTGGCAGATAACGAGCAGTACTTC; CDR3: CASSPVLADNEQYF
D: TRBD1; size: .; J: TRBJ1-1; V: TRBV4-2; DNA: TGTGCCAGCAGCCTCACCCCGGACAGGGGAAACACTGAAGCTTTCTTT; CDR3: CASSLTPDRGNTEAFF
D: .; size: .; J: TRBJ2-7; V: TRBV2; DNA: TGTGCCAGTTGGACGGGAGACTACGAGCAGTACTTC; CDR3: CASWTGDYEQYF
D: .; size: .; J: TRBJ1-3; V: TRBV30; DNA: TGTGCCTGGAGTGTAGTCAGGGGCGGCTCTGGAAACACCATATATTTT; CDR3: CAWSVVRGGSGNTIYF
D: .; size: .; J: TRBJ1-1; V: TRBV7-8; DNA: TGTGCCAGCAGCTTAGCAGGCGTATTGAACACTGAAGCTTTCTTT; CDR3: CASSLAGVLNTEAFF
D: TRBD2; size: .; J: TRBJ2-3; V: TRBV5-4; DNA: TGTGCCAGCAGCTTGTTACTAGCGGGAGAAGTTGGCACAGATACGCAGTATTTT; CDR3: CASSLLLAGEVGTDTQYF
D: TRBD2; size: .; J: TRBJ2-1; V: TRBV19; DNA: TGTGCCAGTTACTCCGGGACTAGCGGGAGTTTCTGGTTCTTC; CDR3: CASYSGTSGSFWFF
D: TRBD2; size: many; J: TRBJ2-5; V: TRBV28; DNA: TGTGCCAGCAGTTTAGGTGGCGGGAGGGCGACTTGGGAGACCCAGTACTTC; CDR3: CASSLGGGRATWETQYF
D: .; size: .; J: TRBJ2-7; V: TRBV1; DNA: TGCACCAGCAGCCAAGATGGGAGTATGAGACAGGACTCCTACGAGCAGTACTTC; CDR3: CTSSQDGSMRQDSYEQYF
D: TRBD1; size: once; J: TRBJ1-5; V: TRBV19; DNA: TGTGCCAGCGCCCCGACAGGGGTCCGGGATCAGCCCCAGCATTTT; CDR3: CASAPTGVRDQPQHF
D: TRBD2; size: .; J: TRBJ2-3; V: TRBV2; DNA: TGTGCCAGCAGTAGCGGGAGGGACACAGATACGCAGTATTTT; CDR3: CASSSGRDTDTQYF
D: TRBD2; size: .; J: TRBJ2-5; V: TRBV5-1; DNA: TGCGCCAGCAGCTTGGCCTTAGTCCCACTAGCGGATCAAGAGACCCAGTACTTC; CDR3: CASSLALVPLADQETQYF
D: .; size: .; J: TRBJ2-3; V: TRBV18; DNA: TGTGCCAGCTCACCAGTGGCGGAAACGACAGATACGCAGTATTTT; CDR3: CASSPVAETTDTQYF
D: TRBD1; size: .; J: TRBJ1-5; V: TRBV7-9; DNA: TGTGCCAGCAGCTTGGGCAGGGACAGGGGCGGGCAGCATTTT; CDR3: CASSLGRDRGGQHF
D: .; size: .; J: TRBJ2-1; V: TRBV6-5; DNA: TGTGCCAGCAGTTATCGGGCCGCTAGCTCCTACAATGAGCAGTTCTTC; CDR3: CASSYRAASSYNEQFF
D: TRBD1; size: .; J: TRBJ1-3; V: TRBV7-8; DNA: TGTGCCAGCAGCCTTGGGACAGACTCTGGAAACACCATATATTTT; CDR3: CASSLGTDSGNTIYF
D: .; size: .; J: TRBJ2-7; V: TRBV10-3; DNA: TGTGCCATCAGTGAGGTCTCCTACGAGCAGTACTTC; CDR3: CAISEVSYEQYF
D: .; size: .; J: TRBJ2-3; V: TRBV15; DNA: TGTGCCACCAGCAGAGATGTTTCAGGGACGAATACGCAGTATTTT; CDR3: CATSRDVSGTNTQYF
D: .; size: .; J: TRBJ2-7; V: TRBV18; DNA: TGTGCCAGCTCACCAGTCGGCACCTCCCACGAGCAGTACTTC; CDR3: CASSPVGTSHEQYF
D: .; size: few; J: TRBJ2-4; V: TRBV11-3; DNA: TGTGCCAGCAGCTACGGGGATGGCATTCAGTACTTC; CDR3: CASSYGDGIQYF
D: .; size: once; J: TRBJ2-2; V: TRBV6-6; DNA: TGTGCCAGCAGTCACAACACGGGGGAGCTGTTTTTT; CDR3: CASSHNTGELFF
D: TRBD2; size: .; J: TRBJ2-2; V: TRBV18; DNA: TGTGCCAGCTCACCACACCTAGCGGGAGGCCCGAACACCGGGGAGCTGTTTTTT; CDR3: CASSPHLAGGPNTGELFF
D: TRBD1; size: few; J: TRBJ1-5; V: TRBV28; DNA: TGTGCCAGCACTTGGAACAGGGGGCGCGAACAGCCCCAGCATTTT; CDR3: CASTWNRGREQPQHF
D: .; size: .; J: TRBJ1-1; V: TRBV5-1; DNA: TGCGCCAGCAGCTTGCGGGGTCCCTCTGAAGCTTTCTTT; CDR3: CASSLRGPSEAFF
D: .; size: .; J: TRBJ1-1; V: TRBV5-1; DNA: TGCGCCAGCAGTTCCGGGACGGAGAACACTGAAGCTTTCTTT; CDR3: CASSSGTENTEAFF
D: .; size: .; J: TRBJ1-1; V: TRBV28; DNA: TGTGCCAGCAGTACTCCGGGACCCATGAACACTGAAGCTTTCTTT; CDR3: CASSTPGPMNTEAFF
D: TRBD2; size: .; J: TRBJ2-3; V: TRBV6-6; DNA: TGTGCCAGCAGCCCCTCCCCGGGAGGGCCAGATACGCAGTATTTT; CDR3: CASSPSPGGPDTQYF
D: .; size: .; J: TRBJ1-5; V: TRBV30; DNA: TGTGCCTGGAGTGTAATTGTCGGGGGTCAGCCCCAGCATTTT; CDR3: CAWSVIVGGQPQHF
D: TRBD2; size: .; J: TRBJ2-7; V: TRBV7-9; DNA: TGTGCCAGCAGCTTTAGCGGGAGTTACGAGCAGTACTTC; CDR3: CASSFSGSYEQYF
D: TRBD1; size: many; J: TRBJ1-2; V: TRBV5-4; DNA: TGTGCCAGCAGCCTAACAGGGGGCGCCCACTATGGCTACACCTTC; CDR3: CASSLTGGAHYGYTF
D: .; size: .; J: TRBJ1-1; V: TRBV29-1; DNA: TGCAGCGTGGGGACGGTGAACACTGAAGCTTTCTTT; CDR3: CSVGTVNTEAFF
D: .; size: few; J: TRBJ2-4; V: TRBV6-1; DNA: TGTGCCAGCAGTGAGGGCCACATTCAGTACTTC; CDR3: CASSEGHIQYF
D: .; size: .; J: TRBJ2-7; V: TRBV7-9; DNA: TGTGCCAGCAGCTTAATCGGCGGAGTCTCCTACGAGCAGTACTTC; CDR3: CASSLIGGVSYEQYF
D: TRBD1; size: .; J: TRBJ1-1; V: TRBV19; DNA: TGTGCCAGTAGACTGGACAGGGAAACTGAAGCTTTCTTT; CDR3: CASRLDRETEAFF
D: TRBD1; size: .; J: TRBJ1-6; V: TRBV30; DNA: TGTGCCTGGGACAGGGGAGTAGATTCACCCCTCCACTTT; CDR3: CAWDRGVDSPLHF